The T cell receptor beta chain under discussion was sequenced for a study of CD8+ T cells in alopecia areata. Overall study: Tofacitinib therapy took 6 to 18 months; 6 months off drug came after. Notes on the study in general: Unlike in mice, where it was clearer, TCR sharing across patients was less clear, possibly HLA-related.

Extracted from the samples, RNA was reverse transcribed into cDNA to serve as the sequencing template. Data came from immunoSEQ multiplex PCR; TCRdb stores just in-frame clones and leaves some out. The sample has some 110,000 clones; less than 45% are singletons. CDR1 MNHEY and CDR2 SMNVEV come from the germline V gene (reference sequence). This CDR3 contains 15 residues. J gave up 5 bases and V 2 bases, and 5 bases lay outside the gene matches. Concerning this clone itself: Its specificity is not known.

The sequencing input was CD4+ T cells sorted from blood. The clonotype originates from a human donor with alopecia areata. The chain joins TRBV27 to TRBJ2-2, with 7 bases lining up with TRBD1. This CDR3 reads CASSLSRGRTGELFF. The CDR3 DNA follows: TGTGCCAGCAGTTTAAGTAGGGGGCGTACCGGGGAGCTGTTTTTT.